The 9 T cell receptor beta chains given below trace back to one sample, sequenced in a study of blood T cell repertoires in COVID-19. TCRdb's copy holds only in-frame clones and misses some; the assay was immunoSEQ multiplex PCR. The table shows roughly 220,000 clones, with roughly 90% occurring only once. The source material was PBMCs or T cells enriched from blood (not recorded which). The receptors stem from a man younger than 40 who had been exposed to COVID-19.

The chain recombines TRBV6-5 with TRBJ2-7, with 11 bases identical to TRBD2. Germline V gene data show CDR1 as MNHEY and CDR2 as SVGAGI. The CDR3 contains 16 residues. V shed 2 bases, J shed 3 bases, and the junction held 6 bases outside the gene matches. The CDR3, as DNA: TGTGCCAGCAGTTACCAACCGGGACTAGCGGTCTACGAGCAGTACTTC. Encoded protein: CASSYQPGLAVYEQYF.

This sequence joins TRBV18 and TRBJ1-1, with TRBD1 matching 11 bases. The CDR3 loop spans 14 amino acids. V was clipped by 3 bases and J by 11 bases; unmatched bases: 8. The germline gives CDR1 KGHSH, CDR2 LQKENI. The CDR3 region is CASSPLGQGAGAFF. CDR3 sequence (DNA): TGTGCCAGCTCACCCCTCGGACAGGGGGCCGGGGCTTTCTTT.

As for this clone: A read error may produce the germline difference seen at one junction end. The chain carries TRBV7-9 and TRBJ2-5, with a weak D call TRBD1 (5 bases). Germline-derived CDR1 and CDR2 are SEHNR and FQNEAQ (reference sequence). The CDR3 covers 13 residues. CDR3 DNA: TGTGCCAGCAGATTAGACAGTTGGGAGACCCAGTACTTC. It codes for CASRLDSWETQYF.

The chain combines TRBV4-2 with TRBJ2-3; TRBD2 aligns across 11 bases. In germline, CDR1 is LGHNA, CDR2 YNFKEQ. This CDR3 is built from 17 residues. Trimming took 4 bases from V and 6 from J; bases not matched to a gene: 12. The CDR3 nucleotides are TGTGCCAGCAGCCCCCTCGCTAGCGGGGGGCCGGGGGATACGCAGTATTTT. It specifies CASSPLASGGPGDTQYF.

CDR3 sequence reads: CASSPILSQGQAFF. In nucleotides, the CDR3 is TGTGCCAGCAGCCCAATCCTTAGTCAGGGTCAAGCTTTCTTT. The chain recombines TRBV7-9 with TRBJ1-1; D may be TRBD1 (5 bases). In germline, CDR1 is SEHNR, CDR2 FQNEAQ (reference sequence). This CDR3 contains 14 residues. Trimming took 5 bases from V and 9 from J, leaving 19 bases between them.

The CDR3 coding sequence is TGTGCCAGCAGTTATTCCCGACTAGCGGGAGCTCGCACAGATACGCAGTATTTT. This sequence encodes CASSYSRLAGARTDTQYF. The chain recombines TRBV6-2 or TRBV6-3 with TRBJ2-3; 12 bases match TRBD2. The V and J ends lost 3 bases and 1 base, in that order; junction bases with no gene match: 8. The germline CDR1 and CDR2 sequences are MNHEY and SVGEGT. This CDR3 has 18 amino acids.

J is TRBJ2-7 and V is TRBV6-5; 8 nucleotides line up with TRBD1. Trimming removed 10 bases from V and 3 bases from J; junction bases left unmatched: 14. This CDR3 is 15 amino acids long. The germline V gene encodes CDR1 MNHEY and CDR2 SVGAGI. Written as DNA, the CDR3 is TGTGCCACCCAATGGGTCCAGGACAGGGTCTACGAGCAGTACTTC. Translating it yields CATQWVQDRVYEQYF.

The rearrangement links TRBV5-6 to TRBJ2-7, with D maybe TRBD1 (6 bases). V was shortened by 4 bases and J by 1 base, with 18 bases between the two germline ends. The CDR3 loop spans 16 amino acids. Looked up from germline, CDR1 is SGHDT and CDR2 is YYEEEE. The CDR3 sequence: CASSRNRDTISYEQYF. CDR3 DNA: TGTGCCAGCAGCCGAAACCGGGACACCATATCCTACGAGCAGTACTTC.

The chain uses TRBV6-9 and TRBJ2-7; TRBD2 aligns across 7 bases. The junction had 11 bases not matched to a gene; V was cut back by 1 base and J by 2 bases. There are 17 residues in the CDR3. Germline V gene lookup returns CDR1 MNHGY and CDR2 SVAAGI. The CDR3: CASSYFFERGLPYEQYF. CDR3 DNA sequence: TGTGCCAGCAGTTATTTCTTCGAGCGGGGCCTACCCTACGAGCAGTACTTC.